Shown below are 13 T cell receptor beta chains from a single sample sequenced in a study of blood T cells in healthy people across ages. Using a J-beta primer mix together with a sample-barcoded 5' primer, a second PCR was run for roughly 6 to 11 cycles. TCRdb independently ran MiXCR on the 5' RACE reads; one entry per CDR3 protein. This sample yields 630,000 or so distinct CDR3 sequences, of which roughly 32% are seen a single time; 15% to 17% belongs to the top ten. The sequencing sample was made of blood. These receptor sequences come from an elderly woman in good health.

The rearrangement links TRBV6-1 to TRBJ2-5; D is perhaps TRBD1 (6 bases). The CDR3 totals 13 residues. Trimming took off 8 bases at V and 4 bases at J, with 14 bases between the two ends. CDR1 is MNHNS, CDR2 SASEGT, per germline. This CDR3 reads CASLRARGETQYF. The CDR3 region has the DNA TGTGCCAGCTTACGGGCCAGGGGAGAGACCCAGTACTTC.

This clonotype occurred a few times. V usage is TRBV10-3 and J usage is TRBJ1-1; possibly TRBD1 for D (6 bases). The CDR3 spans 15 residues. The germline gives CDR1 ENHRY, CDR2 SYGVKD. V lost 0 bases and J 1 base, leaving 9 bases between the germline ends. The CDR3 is CAISESGGPNTEAFF. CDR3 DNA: TGTGCCATCAGTGAGTCCGGGGGGCCGAACACTGAAGCTTTCTTT.

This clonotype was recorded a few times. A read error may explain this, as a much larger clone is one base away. This CDR3 is CASSPQGGGYNEQYF. In DNA form, the CDR3 reads TGCGCCAGCAGCCCCCAGGGGGGCGGATACAATGAGCAGTACTTC. V usage is TRBV5-1 and J usage is TRBJ2-5; possibly TRBD1 for D (7 bases). V lost 4 bases to trimming and J lost 11 bases, with 24 bases between them. The CDR3 is 15 amino acids. CDR1 SGHRS and CDR2 YFSETQ come from the germline V gene. Looking up the rest from reference TRBV5-1 and TRBJ2-5 gives the full variable domain: KAGVTQTPRYLIKTRGQQVTLSCSPISGHRSVSWYQQTPGQGLQFLFEYFSETQRNKGNFPGRFSGRQFSNSRSEMNVSTLELGDSALYLCASSPQGGGYNEQYFGPGTRLLVL.

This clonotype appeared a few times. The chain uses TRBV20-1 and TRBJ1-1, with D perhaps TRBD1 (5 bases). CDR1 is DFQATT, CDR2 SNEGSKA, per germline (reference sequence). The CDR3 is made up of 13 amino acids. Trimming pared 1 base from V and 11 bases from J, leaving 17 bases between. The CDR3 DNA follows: TGCAGTGCTAGAGTTCAACAGGAGGGGTCGGCTTTCTTT. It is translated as CSARVQQEGSAFF.

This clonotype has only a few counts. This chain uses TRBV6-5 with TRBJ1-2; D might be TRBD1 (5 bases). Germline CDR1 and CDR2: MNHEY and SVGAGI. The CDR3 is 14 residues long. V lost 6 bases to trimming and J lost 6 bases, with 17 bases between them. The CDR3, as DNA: TGTGCCAGCAGCCGCCGGGACGAAAGAAATGGCTACACCTTC. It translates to CASSRRDERNGYTF.

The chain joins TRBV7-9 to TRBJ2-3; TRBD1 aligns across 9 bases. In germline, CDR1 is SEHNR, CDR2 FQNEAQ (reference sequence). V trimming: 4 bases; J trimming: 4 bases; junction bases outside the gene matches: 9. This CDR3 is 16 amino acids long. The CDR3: CASSYNRGLGADTQYF. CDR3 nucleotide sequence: TGTGCCAGCAGCTATAACAGGGGGCTGGGCGCAGATACGCAGTATTTT.

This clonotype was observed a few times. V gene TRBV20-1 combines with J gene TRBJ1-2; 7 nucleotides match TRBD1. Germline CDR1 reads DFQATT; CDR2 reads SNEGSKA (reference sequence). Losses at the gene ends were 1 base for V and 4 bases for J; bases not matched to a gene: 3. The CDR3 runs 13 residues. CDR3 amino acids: CSARADRPYGYTF. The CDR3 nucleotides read TGCAGTGCTAGAGCGGACAGGCCCTATGGCTACACCTTC.

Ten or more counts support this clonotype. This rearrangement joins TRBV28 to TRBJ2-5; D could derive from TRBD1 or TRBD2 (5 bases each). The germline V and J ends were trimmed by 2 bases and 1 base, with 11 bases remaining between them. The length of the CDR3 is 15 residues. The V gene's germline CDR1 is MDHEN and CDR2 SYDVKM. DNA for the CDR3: TGTGCCAGCAGTTTAGGAACCGGGACCCAAGAGACCCAGTACTTC. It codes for CASSLGTGTQETQYF.

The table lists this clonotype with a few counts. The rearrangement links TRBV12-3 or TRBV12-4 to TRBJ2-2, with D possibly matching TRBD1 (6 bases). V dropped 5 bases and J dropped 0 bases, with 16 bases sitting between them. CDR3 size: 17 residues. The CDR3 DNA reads TGTGCCAGCAGTCCCGTTCAGGGGCTCGCGAACACCGGGGAGCTGTTTTTT. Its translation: CASSPVQGLANTGELFF.

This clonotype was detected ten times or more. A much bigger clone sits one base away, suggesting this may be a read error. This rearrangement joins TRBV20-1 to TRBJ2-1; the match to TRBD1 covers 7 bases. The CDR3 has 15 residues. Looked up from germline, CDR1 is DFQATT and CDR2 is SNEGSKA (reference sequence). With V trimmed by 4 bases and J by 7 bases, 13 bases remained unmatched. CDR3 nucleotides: TGCAGTGCTATCGACAGGGATCGGGTACGGAATGAGCAGTTCTTC. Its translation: CSAIDRDRVRNEQFF.

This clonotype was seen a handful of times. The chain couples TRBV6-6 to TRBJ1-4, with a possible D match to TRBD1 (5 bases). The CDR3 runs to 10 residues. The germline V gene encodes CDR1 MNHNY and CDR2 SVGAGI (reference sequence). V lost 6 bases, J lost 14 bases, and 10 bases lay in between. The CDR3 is CASRKGNLFF. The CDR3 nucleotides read TGTGCCAGCAGGAAGGGGAACCTGTTTTTT.

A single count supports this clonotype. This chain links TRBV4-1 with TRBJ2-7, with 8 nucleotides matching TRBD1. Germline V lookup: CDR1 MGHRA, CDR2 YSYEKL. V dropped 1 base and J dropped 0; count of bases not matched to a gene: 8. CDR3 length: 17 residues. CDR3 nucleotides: TGCGCCAGCAGCCAAGGATCGACAGGGGCGAACTCCTACGAGCAGTACTTC. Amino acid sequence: CASSQGSTGANSYEQYF.

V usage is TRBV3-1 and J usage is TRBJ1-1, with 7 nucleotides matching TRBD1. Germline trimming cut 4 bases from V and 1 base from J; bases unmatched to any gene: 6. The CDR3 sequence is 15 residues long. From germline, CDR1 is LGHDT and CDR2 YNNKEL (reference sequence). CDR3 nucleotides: TGTGCCAGCAGCCGATTAGGGGGCGAGAACACTGAAGCTTTCTTT. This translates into CASSRLGGENTEAFF.